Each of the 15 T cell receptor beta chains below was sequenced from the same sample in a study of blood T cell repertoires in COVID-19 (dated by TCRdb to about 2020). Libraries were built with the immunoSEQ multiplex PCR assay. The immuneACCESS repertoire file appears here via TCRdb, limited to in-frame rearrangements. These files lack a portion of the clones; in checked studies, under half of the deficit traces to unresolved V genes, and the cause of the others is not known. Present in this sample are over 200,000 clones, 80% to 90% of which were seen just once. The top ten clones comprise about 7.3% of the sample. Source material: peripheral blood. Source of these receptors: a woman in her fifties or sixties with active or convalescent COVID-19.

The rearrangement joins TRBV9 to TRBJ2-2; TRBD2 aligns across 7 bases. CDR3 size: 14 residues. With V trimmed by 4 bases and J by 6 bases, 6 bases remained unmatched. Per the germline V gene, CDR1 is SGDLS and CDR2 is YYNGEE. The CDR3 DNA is TGTGCCAGCAGCCCGATGACTAGCCCCGGGGAGCTGTTTTTT. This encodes CASSPMTSPGELFF.

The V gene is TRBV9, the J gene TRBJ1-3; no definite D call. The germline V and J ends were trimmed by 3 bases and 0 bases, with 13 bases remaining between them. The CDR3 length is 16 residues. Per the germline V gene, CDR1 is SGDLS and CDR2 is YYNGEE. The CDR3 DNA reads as TGTGCCAGCAGCGGCGGCGGCCTCCTCTCTGGAAACACCATATATTTT. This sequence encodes CASSGGGLLSGNTIYF. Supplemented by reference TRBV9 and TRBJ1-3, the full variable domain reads DSGVTQTPKHLITATGQRVTLRCSPRSGDLSVYWYQQSLDQGLQFLIQYYNGEERAKGNILERFSAQQFPDLHSELNLSSLELGDSALYFCASSGGGLLSGNTIYFGEGSWLTVV.

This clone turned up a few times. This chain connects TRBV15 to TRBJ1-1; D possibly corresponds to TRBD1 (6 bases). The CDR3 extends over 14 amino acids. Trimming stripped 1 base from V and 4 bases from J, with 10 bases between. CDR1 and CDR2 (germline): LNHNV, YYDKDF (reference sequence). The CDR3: CATSRGGGVTEAFF. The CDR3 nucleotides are TGTGCCACCAGCAGAGGAGGGGGTGTCACTGAAGCTTTCTTT.

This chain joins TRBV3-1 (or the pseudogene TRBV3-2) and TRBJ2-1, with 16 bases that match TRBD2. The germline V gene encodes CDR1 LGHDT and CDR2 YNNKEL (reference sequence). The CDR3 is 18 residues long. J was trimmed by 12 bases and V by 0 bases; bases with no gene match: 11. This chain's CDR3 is CASSQEPGTSGRALGQFF. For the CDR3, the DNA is TGTGCCAGCAGCCAAGAACCCGGGACTAGCGGGAGGGCCCTGGGGCAGTTCTTC.

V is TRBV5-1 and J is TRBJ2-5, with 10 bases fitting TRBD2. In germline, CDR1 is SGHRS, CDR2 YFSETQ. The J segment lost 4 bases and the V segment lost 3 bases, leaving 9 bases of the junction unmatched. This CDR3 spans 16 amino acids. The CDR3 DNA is TGCGCCAGCAGCTCTGCTAGCGGGGGAAGCGGAGAGACCCAGTACTTC. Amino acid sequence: CASSSASGGSGETQYF.

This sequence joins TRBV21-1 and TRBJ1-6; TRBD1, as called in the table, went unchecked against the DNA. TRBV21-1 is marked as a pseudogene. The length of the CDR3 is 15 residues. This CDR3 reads CASRDRGESGSPLHF. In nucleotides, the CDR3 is TGTGCCAGCAGAGACAGGGGAGAATCGGGGTCACCCCTCCACTTT.

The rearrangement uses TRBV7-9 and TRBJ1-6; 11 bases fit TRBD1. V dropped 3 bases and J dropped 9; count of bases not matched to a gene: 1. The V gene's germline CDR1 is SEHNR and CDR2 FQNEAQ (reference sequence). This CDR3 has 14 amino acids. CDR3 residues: CASSLDRGLSPLHF. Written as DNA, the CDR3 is TGTGCCAGCAGCTTGGACAGGGGGCTTTCACCCCTCCACTTT.

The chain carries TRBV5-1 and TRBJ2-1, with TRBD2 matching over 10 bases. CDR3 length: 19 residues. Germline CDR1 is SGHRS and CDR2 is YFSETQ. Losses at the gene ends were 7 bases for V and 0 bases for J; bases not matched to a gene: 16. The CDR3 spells CASSPGTSATGSSYNEQFF. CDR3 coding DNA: TGCGCCAGCTCCCCCGGGACTAGCGCAACGGGGAGCTCCTACAATGAGCAGTTCTTC.

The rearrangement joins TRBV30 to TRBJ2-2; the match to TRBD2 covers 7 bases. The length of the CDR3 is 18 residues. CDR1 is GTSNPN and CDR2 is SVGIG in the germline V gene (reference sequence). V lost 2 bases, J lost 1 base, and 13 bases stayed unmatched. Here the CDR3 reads CAWSRPRGGRQNTGELFF. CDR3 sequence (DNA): TGTGCCTGGAGTCGGCCCCGCGGGGGACGCCAGAACACCGGGGAGCTGTTTTTT.

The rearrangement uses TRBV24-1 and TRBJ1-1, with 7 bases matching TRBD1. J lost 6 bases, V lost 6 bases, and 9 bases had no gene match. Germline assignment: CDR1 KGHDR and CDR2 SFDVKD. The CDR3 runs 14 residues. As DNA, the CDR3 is TGTGCCACCAGTCAGCCAGGGGGAATCCCTGAAGCTTTCTTT. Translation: CATSQPGGIPEAFF.

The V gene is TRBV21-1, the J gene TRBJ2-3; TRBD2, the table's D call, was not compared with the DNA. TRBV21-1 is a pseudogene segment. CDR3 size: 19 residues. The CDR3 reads CASSPSSSGGQTSTDTQYF. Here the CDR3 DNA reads TGTGCCAGCAGCCCGAGCTCTAGCGGGGGCCAAACTAGCACAGATACGCAGTATTTT.

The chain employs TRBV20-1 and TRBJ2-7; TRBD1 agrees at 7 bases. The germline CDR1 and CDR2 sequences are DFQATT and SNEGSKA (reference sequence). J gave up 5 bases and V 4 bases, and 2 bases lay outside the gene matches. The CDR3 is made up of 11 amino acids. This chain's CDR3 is CSATGTDEQYF. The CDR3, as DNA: TGCAGTGCTACCGGGACAGACGAGCAGTACTTC.

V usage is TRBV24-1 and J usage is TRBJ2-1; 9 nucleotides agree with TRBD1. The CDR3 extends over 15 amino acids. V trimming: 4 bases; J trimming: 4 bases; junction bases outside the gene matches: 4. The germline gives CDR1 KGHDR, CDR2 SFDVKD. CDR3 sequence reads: CATSEVTGGYNEQFF. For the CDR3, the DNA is TGTGCCACCAGTGAGGTGACAGGGGGATACAATGAGCAGTTCTTC.

In DNA form, the CDR3 reads TGCGCCAGCAGCTTGGCGGAGGGTTCAGGGGAGACCCAGTACTTC. Translated, it gives CASSLAEGSGETQYF. This sequence joins TRBV5-1 and TRBJ2-5, with D perhaps matching TRBD2 (6 bases). Trimming took 0 bases from V and 5 from J, leaving 14 bases between them. Per germline, CDR1 SGHRS and CDR2 YFSETQ. The CDR3 is 15 amino acids.

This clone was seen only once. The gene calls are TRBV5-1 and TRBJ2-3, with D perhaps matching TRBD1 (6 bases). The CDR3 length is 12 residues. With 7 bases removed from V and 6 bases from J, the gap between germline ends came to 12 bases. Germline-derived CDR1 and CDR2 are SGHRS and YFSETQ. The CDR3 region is CASHQGYDTQYF. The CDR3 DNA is TGCGCCAGCCACCAGGGGTACGATACGCAGTATTTT.